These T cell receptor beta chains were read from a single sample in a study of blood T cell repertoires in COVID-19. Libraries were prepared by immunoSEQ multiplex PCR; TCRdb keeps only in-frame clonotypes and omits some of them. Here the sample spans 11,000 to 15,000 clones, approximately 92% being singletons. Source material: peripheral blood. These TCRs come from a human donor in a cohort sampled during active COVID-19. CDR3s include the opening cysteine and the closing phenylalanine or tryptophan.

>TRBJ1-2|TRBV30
CAWIGDGYTF
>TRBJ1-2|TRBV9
CASSPWDRGVYGYTF
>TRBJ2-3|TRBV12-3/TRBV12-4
CASRTSVTDTQYF
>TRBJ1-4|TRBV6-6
CASSPGASTNEKLFF
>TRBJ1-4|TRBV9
CASSLSGQENEKLFF
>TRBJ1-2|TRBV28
CASSFGTAGAVGYTF
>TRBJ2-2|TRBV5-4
CASSGSGTSFPGELFF
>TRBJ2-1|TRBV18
CASSPDRGGEQFF
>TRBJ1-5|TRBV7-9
CASSLGQGSNQPQHF
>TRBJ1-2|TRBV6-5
CASSQLHRSTYGYTF
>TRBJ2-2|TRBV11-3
CASSLDTNMGTGELFF